This TCR beta chain was retrieved from a study of T cell responses to AZD1222 COVID-19 vaccine (dated by TCRdb to 2020 to 2023). With regard to the full study: AZD1222 recipients whose second dose came at about 4 weeks and those whose second dose came at about 12 weeks were combined into one group, since spike-specific TCR depth and breadth did not differ between the two schedules. A total of about 250 trial participants underwent TCR sequencing, of whom 207 had received two doses of AZD1222 and around 25 had received two doses of the MenACWY control vaccine. Trial participants were enrolled by age into 18-55, 56-69 and 70-plus year subgroups, with around 140, 26 and 57 TCR-sequenced participants respectively. On the study overall, not on this receptor specifically: Nearly half of unique spike-specific TCRs reportedly recognized epitopes outside regions mutated in the B.1.351 and B.1.1.7 variants. Participants were mostly white British, with more females than males. The authors suggested clonal diversity may have been underestimated. Conclusions about previously exposed vaccinees were limited because only 5 or 6 AZD1222 recipients were SARS-CoV-2 seropositive at baseline. The 56-69-year group was small, and its depth increase did not reach significance, likely because of low power. Because no day 14 peak-response samples were available, repertoires were characterized only after the peak T cell response. CD4 TCRs associated with the vaccine covered the entire spike protein, and the dominant responses were in regions 160-218 and 743-854. After two AZD1222 doses, both the breadth and the depth of spike-specific TCRs were significantly higher than at day 0 and than in MenACWY recipients.

As concerns this clone: The antigen this receptor binds is unknown. No much larger clone exists at a distance of one base, and base qualities are not known.

The germline ends are 7 bases apart after V is trimmed by 0 bases and J by 9 bases. CDR1 SGHNT and CDR2 YYREEE are derived from the germline V gene (reference sequence). The CDR3 has 13 amino acids, counting the end cysteine and phenylalanine. Kept here is only the CDR3 DNA, which spans 39 bases and is read in frame from base 1. The CDR3 regions of human TCRbeta chains were subjected to immunosequencing. In the authors' own workflow: Repertoire TCRs were checked for matches against a reference library of SARS-CoV-2-specific TCRs that had been generated using the MIRA antigen-specificity platform. Breadth was defined as the fraction of unique TCRs that were SARS-CoV-2-associated. Depth was defined as the fraction of total T cells that were SARS-CoV-2-associated. Each spike-specific TCR was assigned to its reactive spike region and to a CD4 or CD8 class using the MIRA data. Log10-transformed breadth and depth values were compared by one-way ANOVA with Sidak's multiple comparisons tests. TCRdb took over this immuneACCESS table, retaining in-frame rearrangements with V and J assigned. Such tables are incomplete; in checked studies, under half of the missing clones stem from an unresolved V gene, and the remainder is unexplained. D and trimming come from the DNA, and the V and J calls and clone size come from that table. This sample holds 100,000 or so clones; approximately 83% were observed only once. The ten most abundant clones make up 5.5% to 7% of the sample.

The sample's time point label, in plain terms: baseline before first vaccination. Samples from vaccinated people were obtained from the UK trials COV001 and COV002, which included a single-blind randomized controlled phase 2/3 trial of AZD1222 (ChAdOx1 nCoV-19) in healthy adults. For TCRbeta chain sequencing, PBMC samples from trial participants were taken at day 0 and at day 28 after the second dose. The rearrangement combines TRBV5-4 with TRBJ1-6; there is no confident call for the D gene. This receptor was identified in an adult in good health. The sample consisted of peripheral blood, taken on day 0 of AZD1222 vaccination. For the CDR3, the sequence is CASSLGRISPLHF. The nucleotide sequence is given as TGTGCCAGCAGCTTGGGGCGGATTTCACCCCTCCACTTT.